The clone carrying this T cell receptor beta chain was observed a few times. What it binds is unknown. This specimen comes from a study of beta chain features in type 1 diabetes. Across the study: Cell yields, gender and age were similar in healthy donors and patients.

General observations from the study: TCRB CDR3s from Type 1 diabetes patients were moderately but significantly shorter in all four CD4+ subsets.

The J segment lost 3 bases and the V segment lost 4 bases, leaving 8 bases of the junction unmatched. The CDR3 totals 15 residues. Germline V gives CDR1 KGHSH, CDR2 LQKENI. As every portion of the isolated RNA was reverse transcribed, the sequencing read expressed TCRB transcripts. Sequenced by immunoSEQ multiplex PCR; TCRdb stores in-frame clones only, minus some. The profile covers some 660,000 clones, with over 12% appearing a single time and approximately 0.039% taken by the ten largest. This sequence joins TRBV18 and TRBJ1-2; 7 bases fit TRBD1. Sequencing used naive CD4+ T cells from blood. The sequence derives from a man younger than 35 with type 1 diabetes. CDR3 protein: CASSRRQGSDYGYTF. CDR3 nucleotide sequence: TGTGCCAGCTCACGCCGACAGGGTTCGGACTATGGCTACACCTTC.